Listed below are T cell receptor beta chains from one sample, sequenced in a study of Graves' ophthalmopathy and Graves' hyperthyroidism. TCRdb called the multiplex PCR reads again in MiXCR, with one record for every CDR3 protein. The sample has 620,000 or so distinct CDR3 sequences; around a fifth are singletons. Sequenced material: peripheral blood. Receptors were obtained from a woman between 18 and 30 years old with stable Graves' hyperthyroidism. Some clones in this sample may be carry-over from other donors' samples. Each CDR3 is given with its conserved first and last residue. The D gene is left open where the match is weak. Clone size appears in some rows only: once, few, many, or a class for an expanded clone.

once,-,TRBV20-1,TRBJ1-3,TGCAGTGCTAGAGACCCAGGGATTCCCTCTGGAAACACCATATATTTT,CSARDPGIPSGNTIYF
many,-,TRBV6-5,TRBJ2-7,TGTGCCAGCAGTTACGCTTCGGGAAAAAGGGGCGAGCAGTACTTC,CASSYASGKRGEQYF
many,TRBD1,TRBV7-8,TRBJ2-7,TGTGCCAGCAGCCCCCGTGGGGGACAGGGGACCTACGAGCAGTACTTC,CASSPRGGQGTYEQYF
-,-,TRBV28,TRBJ2-7,TGTGCCAGCAGTTTTCGTGTCATGGAGCAGTACTTC,CASSFRVMEQYF
few,-,TRBV25-1,TRBJ2-7,TGTGCCAGCAGTGAAGCGAAGGAGTCAGGGGTACGCGAGCAGTACTTC,CASSEAKESGVREQYF
-,-,TRBV15,TRBJ1-2,TGTGCCACCAGCGATGAAATATATGGCTACACCTTC,CATSDEIYGYTF
many,-,TRBV28,TRBJ2-7,TGTGCCTACAAAAAGGCAGGTTCCTACGAGCAGTACTTC,CAYKKAGSYEQYF
many,-,TRBV6-5,TRBJ1-5,TGTGCCAGCAGTTACGTCAGGGGCGGTCAGCCCCAGCATTTT,CASSYVRGGQPQHF
-,-,TRBV28,TRBJ1-1,TGTGCCAGCAGTCCGGGGGGGCAAGGAGTCGGCACTGAAGCTTTCTTT,CASSPGGQGVGTEAFF
many,-,TRBV6-2/TRBV6-3,TRBJ1-1,TGTGCCAGCAGTTACCGGGGGGAAGTGAACACTGAAGCTTTCTTT,CASSYRGEVNTEAFF
many,TRBD2,TRBV3-1,TRBJ2-5,TGTGCCAGCAGCCAAGCGGGAGGGATCCAAGAGACCCAGTACTTC,CASSQAGGIQETQYF
many,-,TRBV14,TRBJ2-2,TGTGCCAGCAGCCAATACCAGGGTTTTCTGGAGCTGTTTTTT,CASSQYQGFLELFF
many,-,TRBV6-5,TRBJ1-1,TGTGCCAGCAGTTACGGGGGGGCGATGGTGAACACTGAAGCTTTCTTT,CASSYGGAMVNTEAFF
many,-,TRBV7-8,TRBJ1-6,TGTGCCAGCAGCCCGAAGTGGGGGGCAGTACGTTCACCCCTCCACTTT,CASSPKWGAVRSPLHF
many,-,TRBV7-8,TRBJ1-2,TGTGCCAGCAGCTTACAGGGGACGGGCTACACCTTC,CASSLQGTGYTF
many,-,TRBV11-3,TRBJ2-5,TGTGCCAGCAGCTTAGGCTCAGAACAAGAGACCCAGTACTTC,CASSLGSEQETQYF
many,-,TRBV10-3,TRBJ1-1,TGTGCCATCAGTGAGTCTTGGCTTGGCCCCAGGGTTCCCACTGAAGCTTTCTTT,CAISESWLGPRVPTEAFF
-,-,TRBV6-1,TRBJ1-6,TGTGCCAGCAGTGGTCAGACTTCCTATAATTCACCCCTCCACTTT,CASSGQTSYNSPLHF
many,-,TRBV5-1,TRBJ2-4,TGCGCCAGCAGCCAGGGGATCGTGGGCATTCAGTACTTC,CASSQGIVGIQYF
once,-,TRBV20-1,TRBJ2-2,TGCAGTGCTAGAGGGTCGGACGGGGAGCTGTTTTTT,CSARGSDGELFF
-,TRBD1,TRBV12-3/TRBV12-4,TRBJ2-7,TGTGCCAGCAGTGGGACAGGGCGGTTCTACGAGCAGTACTTC,CASSGTGRFYEQYF
many,-,TRBV7-3,TRBJ1-6,TGTGCCAGCAGCTTAGGCACAACCAATTCACCCCTCCACTTT,CASSLGTTNSPLHF
many,-,TRBV20-1,TRBJ2-5,TGCAGTGCCTTGCCGTACGGGCGGCAAGAGACCCAGTACTTC,CSALPYGRQETQYF
-,-,TRBV3-1,TRBJ1-1,TGTGCCAGCAGCCAAGAAGGAAGGCGTGAAGCTTTCTTT,CASSQEGRREAFF
many,-,TRBV12-3/TRBV12-4,TRBJ2-2,TGTGCCAGCAGTCCGTTCAGGGGAACCGGGGAGCTGTTTTTT,CASSPFRGTGELFF
-,TRBD1,TRBV2,TRBJ1-2,TGTGCCAGCAAAGGCAGGGGGCAAGATGGCTACACCTTC,CASKGRGQDGYTF
-,-,TRBV11-2,TRBJ1-6,TGTGCCAGCAGCTTCAGCGGGGGCGGAATAGCTTCACCCCTCCACTTT,CASSFSGGGIASPLHF
few,TRBD2,TRBV20-1,TRBJ2-7,TGCAGTGCTAGTGTACCTAGCGGGACCTACGAGCAGTACTTC,CSASVPSGTYEQYF
-,-,TRBV9,TRBJ1-2,TGTGCCAGCAGCGAAAGGACAGACTTCTATGGCTACACCTTC,CASSERTDFYGYTF
many,-,TRBV6-5,TRBJ1-5,TGTGCCAGCAGTTACGTTTCCTACAATCAGCCCCAGCATTTT,CASSYVSYNQPQHF
many,TRBD1,TRBV7-3,TRBJ1-1,TGTGCCAGCAGGTCCCCCGGGACAGGTGTTGAAGCTTTCTTT,CASRSPGTGVEAFF
few,TRBD1,TRBV11-2,TRBJ1-1,TGTGCCAGCAGCCCCCGTCCACAGGGGGCGATGAACGTGAACACTGAAGCTTTCTTT,CASSPRPQGAMNVNTEAFF
-,-,TRBV20-1,TRBJ1-1,TGCAGTGCCCGAGCCAGGGAGATGAACACTGAAGCTTTCTTT,CSARAREMNTEAFF
many,-,TRBV13,TRBJ2-7,TGTGCCAGCAGCTTATTCTACGAGCAGTACTTC,CASSLFYEQYF
many,-,TRBV6-5,TRBJ1-5,TGTGCCAGCAGTTCCGACACCACGGGGGGGTCCAATCAGCCCCAGCATTTT,CASSSDTTGGSNQPQHF
-,TRBD1,TRBV27,TRBJ2-2,TGTGCCAGCAGTCCGCGGACAGGGTGGACCGGGGAGCTGTTTTTT,CASSPRTGWTGELFF
few,-,TRBV30,TRBJ2-7,TGTGCCTGGACCCACGACAGGTTCTACGAGCAGTACTTC,CAWTHDRFYEQYF
many,-,TRBV6-1,TRBJ1-5,TGTGCCAGCACCGGGCGGAATCAGCCCCAGCATTTT,CASTGRNQPQHF
many,TRBD1,TRBV7-2,TRBJ2-7,TGTGCCAGCAGTACAACAGGGGTCGAGCAGTACTTC,CASSTTGVEQYF
many,TRBD2,TRBV7-2,TRBJ2-7,TGTGCCAGCAGCTTAGCGCCTAGCGGGGGGGCCCATCCCTACGAGCAGTACTTC,CASSLAPSGGAHPYEQYF
many,-,TRBV28,TRBJ1-5,TGTGCCAGCAGTTCATACGGGAGGGGTGGCCAGCCCCAGCATTTT,CASSSYGRGGQPQHF
many,-,TRBV28,TRBJ1-6,TGTGCCAGCAGTTTACGCTCTTCAGGTCTCAATTCACCCCTCCACTTT,CASSLRSSGLNSPLHF
-,-,TRBV25-1,TRBJ1-2,TGTGCCAGCAGTGAATTAGGAAGGACAGGCTACACCTTC,CASSELGRTGYTF
many,-,TRBV5-6,TRBJ1-2,TGTGCCAGCAGCTTAAATGAGAACTATGGCTACACCTTC,CASSLNENYGYTF
many,-,TRBV20-1,TRBJ2-7,TGCAGGGCCAAACTCGCTGGAGTTTACGAGCAGTACTTC,CRAKLAGVYEQYF
many,-,TRBV20-1,TRBJ1-1,TGCAGTGCTAGCGTGGATTGGAACACTGAAGCTTTCTTT,CSASVDWNTEAFF
many,-,TRBV19,TRBJ1-1,TGTGCCAGTAGTATAGAGGGGGTAAGGAACACTGAAGCTTTCTTT,CASSIEGVRNTEAFF
many,-,TRBV5-1,TRBJ2-7,TGCGCCAGCAGCTTAACAGTTACCTACGAGCAGTACTTC,CASSLTVTYEQYF
many,-,TRBV14,TRBJ2-5,TGTGCCAGCAGCCAAGTACGGGATCAAGAGACCCAGTACTTC,CASSQVRDQETQYF
many,TRBD1,TRBV28,TRBJ1-2,TGTGCCGGATCAAACAGGGGGCTAGGCTACACCTTC,CAGSNRGLGYTF